This T cell receptor (beta chain) was recorded in a study of cytomegalovirus exposure and HLA in healthy donors. The V and J ends lost 0 bases and 10 bases respectively, with 13 bases between them. This CDR3 has 14 amino acids. The germline V gene has CDR1 WNHNN and CDR2 SYGVQD (reference sequence). Researchers ran the PCR with 60 Vbeta and 13 Jbeta primers. Per the original methods: Later, an analysis found tens of millions of unique TCR beta chains, and roughly 9.9 million of these were shared. The data were produced by immunoSEQ multiplex PCR, yet TCRdb's version contains in-frame clones alone and is incomplete. V and J calls and clone size are given by that table; D and trimming were obtained from the DNA. The table has under 150,000 clones, approximately 70% seen once; the top ten hold 2.6%.

The rearrangement uses TRBV10-1 and TRBJ2-1, with D perhaps TRBD1 (6 bases). The receptor's source is a woman aged 55-75 years in good health and CMV-seropositive. Sequencing was carried out using PBMCs. Here the CDR3 DNA reads TGCGCCAGCAGTGAGTCGGTGGGGGCTCGGGAGCAGTTCTTC. It is translated as CASSESVGAREQFF.